This T cell receptor beta chain was recovered during a study of T cell responses to AZD1222 COVID-19 vaccine. Here immunoSEQ multiplex PCR was the method, and the copy in TCRdb shows in-frame clones only, minus some. The sample carries 75,000 to 90,000 clones, about 85% recorded once. Notes on this clone: The antigen remains undetermined.

There are 15 residues in the CDR3. With 0 bases clipped from V and 5 bases from J, the junction kept 4 bases outside the gene matches. The germline gives CDR1 MGHRA, CDR2 YSYEKL. Study-level results: Across spike, vaccine-associated CD4 TCRs were found, dominant at 160-218 and 743-854. An increase in Spike-specific TCR breadth and depth was observed after two AZD1222 doses.

V usage is TRBV4-1 and J usage is TRBJ2-7; TRBD1 matches at 10 bases. The TCR originated in an adult in good health. The material was peripheral blood, obtained on day 0 of AZD1222 vaccination. The CDR3 reads CASSQEGDRGDEQYF. CDR3 bases: TGCGCCAGCAGCCAAGAGGGGGACAGGGGCGACGAGCAGTACTTC.